This T cell receptor beta chain was found in a study of T cell repertoires in cytomegalovirus infection. TCRdb reprocessed the reads via MiXCR and lists one record per CDR3 protein. The sample has about 920,000 distinct CDR3 sequences, around 32% seen once. Concerning this clonotype: Antigen specificity is unknown.

The V end lost 3 bases, the J end lost 0 bases, and 9 bases lay between the germline ends. The CDR3 has 15 residues. Looked up from germline, CDR1 is LGHNA and CDR2 is YNFKEQ. V and J are TRBV4-2 and TRBJ1-5; D is undetermined. The receptor comes from a human donor in good health (CMV status not recorded). Some clones in this sample may be carry-over from other donors' samples. The source was cultured CD8+ T cells from PBMCs, collected from culture after CMV antigen stimulation. CDR3 region: CASSHQADSNQPQHF. Written as DNA, the CDR3 is TGTGCCAGCAGCCATCAGGCGGATAGCAATCAGCCCCAGCATTTT.